The 13 T cell receptor beta chains presented below share a single source sample, sequenced in a study of control samples from healthy donors and cancer patients. Only in-frame clones appear in the TCRdb table, and some are missing; sequencing was by immunoSEQ multiplex PCR. This sample has 150,000 to 200,000 clones, with more than 85% found just once. The sample was blood. Every receptor here comes from a woman aged 25 to 39 in good health.

The rearrangement joins TRBV9 to TRBJ2-3, with 7 bases fitting TRBD2. Germline V CDR1 and CDR2: SGDLS, YYNGEE. The junction had 4 bases not matched to a gene; V was cut back by 4 bases and J by 2 bases. This CDR3 is built from 14 residues. The CDR3: CASSSGTNTDTQYF. The CDR3 DNA sequence: TGTGCCAGCAGCTCCGGGACTAACACAGATACGCAGTATTTT.

The chain employs TRBV3-1 (or the pseudogene TRBV3-2) and TRBJ2-3; D is possibly TRBD1 (6 bases). Deletions cut 1 base from V and 7 bases from J, with 24 bases between. The CDR3 loop spans 18 amino acids. Germline V gene lookup returns CDR1 LGHDT and CDR2 YNNKEL (reference sequence). The CDR3 DNA follows: TGTGCCAGCAGCCAAGGCTCCGGGACACCCTTAAGGAGGAATACGCAGTATTTT. This gives the protein CASSQGSGTPLRRNTQYF.

The V and J genes are TRBV21-1 and TRBJ1-5. TRBV21-1 is a known pseudogene. The CDR3 runs to 15 residues. CDR3 sequence (DNA): TGTGCCAGCAGCGTGAGAGGGGGGAGCAATCAGCCCCAGCATTTT. Its translation: CASSVRGGSNQPQHF.

This chain uses TRBV7-8 with TRBJ2-2; 7 bases are a match to TRBD2. In germline, CDR1 is SGHVS, CDR2 FQNEAQ. V lost 5 bases, J lost 0 bases, and 3 bases stayed unmatched. This CDR3 spans 15 amino acids. CDR3 in amino acids: CASSPGLTNTGELFF. The CDR3 region has the DNA TGTGCCAGCAGCCCGGGACTAACGAACACCGGGGAGCTGTTTTTT.

The chain has TRBV27 and TRBJ1-6; no reliable D call. V lost 5 bases and J lost 0, with 29 bases in between. This CDR3 is 22 amino acids long. Germline V lookup: CDR1 MNHEY, CDR2 SMNVEV (reference sequence). CDR3 residues: CASSLEYRSPGRPSSYNSPLHF. Here the CDR3 DNA reads TGTGCCAGCAGTCTCGAGTACCGGAGCCCAGGCCGCCCGAGCTCCTATAATTCACCCCTCCACTTT.

This sequence joins TRBV5-6 and TRBJ1-3, with no clear D. V dropped 2 bases and J dropped 2 bases, with 5 bases sitting between them. There are 13 residues in the CDR3. Germline CDR1 is SGHDT and CDR2 is YYEEEE. The CDR3 loop is CASSFRTGNTIYF. DNA of the CDR3: TGTGCCAGCAGCTTCCGTACTGGAAACACCATATATTTT.

The J gene is TRBJ1-6, the V gene TRBV24-1; D is undetermined. V was clipped by 9 bases and J by 9 bases, with 14 bases between them. Germline CDR1 KGHDR, CDR2 SFDVKD. This CDR3 has 13 residues. The DNA of the CDR3 is TGTGCCACCTTCTTCGGGTTTGTTTCACCCCTCCACTTT. Its translation is CATFFGFVSPLHF.

The chain has TRBV6-5 and TRBJ1-3; TRBD1 might be the D (6 bases). V lost 5 bases and J 0 bases, leaving 8 bases between the germline ends. CDR3 length: 14 residues. The germline V gene has CDR1 MNHEY and CDR2 SVGAGI. The CDR3 loop is CASSRTDSGNTIYF. For the CDR3, the DNA is TGTGCCAGCAGTCGGACAGACTCTGGAAACACCATATATTTT.

This clone came up once. CDR3 in amino acids: CASSQSLTAYGYTF. The CDR3 DNA is TGCGCCAGCAGCCAGAGTCTAACAGCCTATGGCTACACCTTC. The rearrangement uses TRBV4-1 and TRBJ1-2; D not certain. CDR3 size: 14 residues. The V end was cut by 3 bases, the J end by 4 bases, with 12 bases between. Germline V CDR1 and CDR2: MGHRA, YSYEKL.

This rearrangement joins TRBV5-1 to TRBJ1-1, with D perhaps matching TRBD1 (5 bases). The CDR3 contains 15 residues. The V gene's germline CDR1 is SGHRS and CDR2 YFSETQ. Trimming pared 4 bases from V and 0 bases from J, leaving 13 bases between. As DNA, the CDR3 is TGCGCCAGCAGCACCCGGGGCACATTGAACACTGAAGCTTTCTTT. It encodes CASSTRGTLNTEAFF.

This clone was seen only once. V usage is TRBV2 and J usage is TRBJ1-5; possible D gene TRBD1, 5 bases. Germline assignment: CDR1 SNHLY and CDR2 FYNNEI. V was trimmed by 6 bases and J by 8 bases, leaving 20 bases between them. The CDR3 is 15 amino acids. CDR3 DNA: TGTGCCAGCAGAGCCCTGGGGACTTCCGGGGAGCCCCAGCATTTT. Amino acid sequence: CASRALGTSGEPQHF.

The V call is TRBV5-4, the J call TRBJ1-2, with D perhaps TRBD1 (5 bases). The CDR3 spans 15 residues. V was pared by 3 bases and J by 4 bases, with 16 bases between. The germline V gene has CDR1 SGHNT and CDR2 YYREEE (reference sequence). The CDR3 bases are TGTGCCAGCAGCTCATACAGGAGTTCGGGCTATGGCTACACCTTC. It translates to CASSSYRSSGYGYTF.

The chain is built from TRBV6-1 and TRBJ2-1, with 12 bases matching TRBD2. Germline CDR1 MNHNS, CDR2 SASEGT. The CDR3 contains 18 residues. The V and J ends lost 0 bases and 3 bases, in that order; junction bases with no gene match: 6. CDR3 bases: TGTGCCAGCAGTGAAGCGTTAAAGGGACTAGCGGGCTACAATGAGCAGTTCTTC. As protein: CASSEALKGLAGYNEQFF.